Below are 16 T cell receptor beta chains sequenced from a single sample in a study of blood T cells in healthy people across ages. Combining a sample-barcoded 5' primer with a J-beta primer mix, a second PCR ran for roughly 6 to 11 cycles. TCRdb called the 5' RACE reads again in MiXCR, with one record for every CDR3 protein. Among 1 million or so distinct CDR3 sequences listed, 20% to 25% were seen once. The sample was also linked to a second study, of T cells of mothers and their children.

The sequenced sample consisted of blood. These receptors originate from a girl between 2 and 10 years old in good health.

The gene calls are TRBV20-1 and TRBJ2-1; the D gene is possibly TRBD2 (6 bases). The CDR3 covers 15 residues. Germline-derived CDR1 and CDR2 are DFQATT and SNEGSKA (reference sequence). Trimming cost V 0 bases and J 8 bases, with 17 bases left between them. The chain's CDR3 is CSARDRGTPLDEQFF. The CDR3 DNA reads TGCAGTGCTAGAGATCGGGGGACTCCACTGGATGAGCAGTTCTTC.

This chain joins TRBV20-1 and TRBJ1-1; D gene unclear. V was shortened by 3 bases and J by 4 bases, with 15 bases between the two germline ends. This CDR3 is 14 amino acids long. Germline V gene sequence: CDR1 DFQATT, CDR2 SNEGSKA (reference sequence). DNA of the CDR3: TGCAGTGCTAGGAGGGATCGACGGGGCACTGAAGCTTTCTTT. Its translation: CSARRDRRGTEAFF.

Only a few counts were recorded for this clonotype. The V gene is TRBV20-1, the J gene TRBJ2-7, with D maybe TRBD2 (6 bases). Germline assignment: CDR1 DFQATT and CDR2 SNEGSKA (reference sequence). V was shortened by 0 bases and J by 2 bases, with 11 bases between the two germline ends. This CDR3 is 14 amino acids long. The CDR3 nucleotides read TGCAGTGCTAGAGAACGGGACTGGGCCTACGAGCAGTACTTC. Translated: CSARERDWAYEQYF.

With regard to this clonotype: The CDR3 does not close with the conserved phenylalanine or tryptophan, likely indicating a read error. This chain joins TRBV27 and TRBJ2-5; D assignment may be TRBD1 or TRBD2 (6 bases each). Judging by the DNA end, TRBJ2-7 fits better; the J call may be wrong. The CDR3 covers 15 residues. Germline V gives CDR1 MNHEY, CDR2 SMNVEV (reference sequence). The CDR3 is CASSLIGGSSYEQYS. CDR3 nucleotides: TGTGCCAGCAGTTTAATAGGGGGGAGTTCCTACGAGCAGTACTCC.

This clonotype was seen a handful of times. V usage is TRBV2 and J usage is TRBJ1-4; either TRBD1 or TRBD2 may supply D (6 bases each). The J call could be wrong; TRBJ2-2 is a better fit for the DNA end. Germline V lookup: CDR1 SNHLY, CDR2 FYNNEI. This CDR3 has 12 amino acids. The CDR3 coding sequence is TGTGCCAGCACCAGTGGGGGGCTGGAGCTGTTTTTT. Translated: CASTSGGLELFF.

This clonotype has just a few counts. This chain uses TRBV7-2 with TRBJ1-1; unclear D gene. The CDR3 has 14 amino acids. With 2 bases removed from V and 0 bases from J, the gap between germline ends came to 7 bases. Germline values: CDR1 SGHTA, CDR2 FQGNSA. The CDR3: CASSLLSMNTEAFF. Written as DNA, the CDR3 is TGTGCCAGCAGCTTACTGAGCATGAACACTGAAGCTTTCTTT.

The chain carries TRBV12-5 and TRBJ2-1; D not resolved. The CDR3 length is 13 residues. The germline V and J ends were trimmed by 7 bases and 6 bases, with 13 bases remaining between them. Germline assignment: CDR1 LGHNT and CDR2 FRNRAP. The CDR3 loop is CASVPGIINEQFF. In nucleotides, the CDR3 is TGTGCTAGTGTACCCGGTATTATCAATGAGCAGTTCTTC.

The rearrangement links TRBV28 to TRBJ2-5; D unclear. Germline V lookup: CDR1 MDHEN, CDR2 SYDVKM. This CDR3 spans 14 amino acids. The V and J ends lost 4 bases and 8 bases respectively, with 17 bases between them. CDR3 sequence: CASSSAGSISTQYF. Here the CDR3 DNA reads TGTGCCAGCAGTTCCGCCGGGTCAATCTCCACCCAGTACTTC.

There are a few counts of this clonotype. The chain has TRBV4-1 and TRBJ2-1, with D uncertain. The J call may be faulty, since TRBJ2-7 better matches the DNA end. CDR1 and CDR2 from the germline V gene are MGHRA and YSYEKL. CDR3 length: 16 residues. The CDR3 sequence: CASSQDAADFSYEQYF. The CDR3 DNA follows: TGCGCCAGCAGCCAAGATGCGGCCGACTTCTCCTACGAGCAGTACTTC.

V usage is TRBV11-2 and J usage is TRBJ2-5; possibly TRBD2 for D (5 bases). Between the trimmed V and J ends, which lost 4 bases and 5 bases, there was a span of 20 bases. CDR3 size: 16 residues. CDR1 and CDR2 (germline): SGHAT, FQNNGV. The CDR3 sequence is CASSSGHALDWETQYF. The CDR3 DNA reads TGTGCCAGCAGCTCCGGGCACGCTCTGGACTGGGAGACCCAGTACTTC.

The table lists this clonotype with a few counts. J is TRBJ1-3 and V is TRBV11-2, with D possibly matching TRBD1 (6 bases). This CDR3 comprises 14 residues. The germline CDR1 and CDR2 sequences are SGHAT and FQNNGV. The germline V and J ends were trimmed by 7 bases and 0 bases, with 10 bases remaining between them. The CDR3 sequence: CASKMDSSGNTIYF. In nucleotides, the CDR3 is TGTGCCAGCAAAATGGACAGCTCTGGAAACACCATATATTTT.

This clonotype turned up a few times. The chain links TRBV7-9 to TRBJ2-1, with D possibly being TRBD2 (6 bases). V dropped 5 bases and J dropped 5 bases, with 16 bases sitting between them. The CDR3 runs to 15 residues. The germline CDR1 and CDR2 sequences are SEHNR and FQNEAQ (reference sequence). DNA of the CDR3: TGTGCCAGCAGCCAAACCGGGACTGGCAACAATGAGCAGTTCTTC. It translates to CASSQTGTGNNEQFF.

This clonotype was counted between two and nine times. The V call is TRBV15, the J call TRBJ1-6; the D gene is possibly TRBD1 (6 bases). This CDR3 has 15 amino acids. Trimming left V 0 bases short and J 11 bases short, with 14 bases between. Germline CDR1 LNHNV, CDR2 YYDKDF (reference sequence). DNA of the CDR3: TGTGCCACCAGCAGAGAACCGGGACAAATAACACCCCTCCACTTT. Translation gives CATSREPGQITPLHF.

This clonotype was counted between two and nine times. The CDR3 region is CASRRAALYFEQYF. DNA of the CDR3: TGTGCCAGCAGAAGGGCGGCGCTCTACTTCGAGCAGTACTTC. V is TRBV6-1 and J is TRBJ2-7; no firm D call. With 6 bases removed from V and 6 bases from J, the gap between germline ends came to 18 bases. The CDR3 totals 14 residues. Germline V gene sequence: CDR1 MNHNS, CDR2 SASEGT.

The chain recombines TRBV27 with TRBJ1-2, with 9 bases matching TRBD1. The CDR3 has 17 residues. Germline V CDR1 and CDR2: MNHEY, SMNVEV (reference sequence). V trimming: 2 bases; J trimming: 5 bases; junction bases outside the gene matches: 12. CDR3 bases: TGTGCCAGCAGTTTAGTCGCTCTCGGACAGGGGACATATGGCTACACCTTC. Protein product: CASSLVALGQGTYGYTF.

The chain joins TRBV4-1 to TRBJ2-1; 12 nucleotides align to TRBD2. V was pared by 4 bases and J by 8 bases, with 6 bases of the junction left unmatched. The CDR3 contains 15 residues. The germline gives CDR1 MGHRA, CDR2 YSYEKL. CDR3 coding DNA: TGCGCCAGCAGCCCGTGGACTAGCGGGATCTATGAGCAGTTCTTC. This translates into CASSPWTSGIYEQFF.